These 14 T cell receptor beta chains share one sample of origin, sequenced in a study of CD8 T cells in ankylosing spondylitis. Each CDR3 protein is one row after TCRdb ran MiXCR on the 5' RACE reads. The table has nearly 250,000 distinct CDR3 sequences, roughly 32% seen once. Sequencing was performed on blood, either unsorted or a sorted T cell fraction (not recorded which). Receptors originate from a male donor with ankylosing spondylitis or in good health (not recorded which).

The chain employs TRBV12-3 or TRBV12-4 and TRBJ2-1; 12 bases align to TRBD2. This CDR3 has 15 residues. Trimming took 5 bases from V and 6 from J; bases not matched to a gene: 5. The CDR3 nucleotides read TGTGCCAGCAGTCCTAGCGGGGGGGCCGGCAATGAGCAGTTCTTC. It codes for CASSPSGGAGNEQFF.

V and J are TRBV7-9 and TRBJ2-7; D is uncertain. The V end lost 2 bases, the J end lost 2 bases, and 10 bases lay between the germline ends. The CDR3 runs to 14 residues. Germline assignment: CDR1 SEHNR and CDR2 FQNEAQ (reference sequence). CDR3 amino acids: CASSLTNGPYEQYF. Written as DNA, the CDR3 is TGTGCCAGCAGCTTAACCAACGGACCCTACGAGCAGTACTTC.

The chain recombines TRBV28 with TRBJ1-2, with 7 bases that match TRBD1. This CDR3 spans 15 amino acids. Germline CDR1 and CDR2: MDHEN and SYDVKM. Trimming removed 7 bases from V and 4 bases from J; junction bases left unmatched: 12. The CDR3 is CASNLAGGVSYGYTF. The CDR3 DNA reads TGTGCCAGCAACCTAGCAGGGGGGGTTAGCTATGGCTACACCTTC.

The CDR3 coding sequence is TGTGCCAGCAGTGCGGGGGGCTTTAATTCACCCCTCCACTTT. This gives the protein CASSAGGFNSPLHF. The V gene is TRBV25-1, the J gene TRBJ1-6; possible D gene TRBD1, 6 bases. Germline loops: CDR1 MGHDK, CDR2 SYGVNS. V shed 4 bases and J shed 6 bases, with 10 bases lying between them. The CDR3 is 14 amino acids.

The V gene is TRBV20-1, the J gene TRBJ2-7; 9 nucleotides line up with TRBD1. Germline V gene sequence: CDR1 DFQATT, CDR2 SNEGSKA (reference sequence). This CDR3 is built from 13 residues. V shed 1 base, J shed 6 bases, and the junction held 4 bases outside the gene matches. CDR3 bases: TGCAGTGCTAGAGCCTCGACAGGGGGCGAGCAGTACTTC. This translates into CSARASTGGEQYF.

This chain links TRBV29-1 with TRBJ2-7; no clear D. Germline assignment: CDR1 SQVTM and CDR2 ANQGSEA. Trimming took 4 bases from V and 2 from J, leaving 12 bases between them. This CDR3 spans 13 amino acids. The DNA for the CDR3 is TGCAGCGTTGTTTACCCAGGAACCTACGAGCAGTACTTC. It yields the protein CSVVYPGTYEQYF.

This clonotype was seen a handful of times. J is TRBJ1-6 and V is TRBV20-1, with TRBD1 matching 7 bases. The CDR3 consists of 17 residues. V shed 0 bases, J shed 0 bases, and the junction held 5 bases outside the gene matches. Germline lookup yields CDR1 DFQATT and CDR2 SNEGSKA (reference sequence). The CDR3 coding sequence is TGCAGTGCTAGAGACCGACAGGGAAGCTCCTATAATTCACCCCTCCACTTT. This gives the protein CSARDRQGSSYNSPLHF.

This clonotype was picked up a small number of times. The V and J genes are TRBV29-1 and TRBJ1-1; TRBD1 might be the D (5 bases). Germline V CDR1 and CDR2: SQVTM, ANQGSEA. The V end lost 6 bases, the J end lost 0 bases, and 11 bases lay between the germline ends. The CDR3 sequence is 13 residues long. The CDR3 reads CSVAAGMNTEAFF. The CDR3 region has the DNA TGCAGCGTCGCAGCAGGGATGAACACTGAAGCTTTCTTT.

This clonotype was counted a few times. This chain connects TRBV4-2 to TRBJ2-1; TRBD2 matches at 12 bases. Per the germline V gene, CDR1 is LGHNA and CDR2 is YNFKEQ. V shed 0 bases, J shed 13 bases, and the junction held 10 bases outside the gene matches. The CDR3 is 16 residues long. The CDR3 coding sequence is TGTGCCAGCAGCCAAGAAGGAGGGCTAGCGGGGGGGCCCCAGTTCTTC. Protein sequence: CASSQEGGLAGGPQFF.

This clonotype has ten or more counts. The chain recombines TRBV29-1 with TRBJ2-1; the D is unclear. The germline V gene encodes CDR1 SQVTM and CDR2 ANQGSEA. Trimming took off 3 bases at V and 2 bases at J, with 8 bases between the two ends. The CDR3 has 13 amino acids. CDR3 protein: CSVEANTYNEQFF. The DNA for the CDR3 is TGCAGCGTTGAGGCTAACACCTACAATGAGCAGTTCTTC.

The V call is TRBV7-9, the J call TRBJ2-1, with D possibly TRBD1 on 5 matching bases. The germline CDR1 and CDR2 sequences are SEHNR and FQNEAQ (reference sequence). V lost 3 bases to trimming and J lost 7 bases, with 10 bases between them. The CDR3 spans 13 residues. This chain's CDR3 is CASSFPAGNEQFF. CDR3 nucleotides: TGTGCCAGCAGCTTTCCCGCAGGGAATGAGCAGTTCTTC. Full variable domain (remainder filled in from reference TRBV7-9 and TRBJ2-1): DTGVSQNPRHKITKRGQNVTFRCDPISEHNRLYWYRQTLGQGPEFLTYFQNEAQLEKSRLLSDRFSAERPKGSFSTLEIQRTEQGDSAMYLCASSFPAGNEQFFGPGTRLTVL.

The chain carries TRBV12-3 or TRBV12-4 and TRBJ2-7, with a weak D call TRBD1 (5 bases). The CDR3 loop spans 13 amino acids. V was shortened by 1 base and J by 2 bases, with 6 bases between the two germline ends. The DNA of the CDR3 is TGTGCCAGCAGTTTAGGGACACCCTACGAGCAGTACTTC. Translation: CASSLGTPYEQYF.

This clonotype was seen only a few times. The chain has TRBV5-1 and TRBJ2-1; 9 bases match TRBD2. V dropped 0 bases and J dropped 4; count of bases not matched to a gene: 2. Germline V gene lookup returns CDR1 SGHRS and CDR2 YFSETQ. This CDR3 is 15 amino acids long. The CDR3 bases are TGCGCCAGCAGCTTGGATACTAGCGGGTACAATGAGCAGTTCTTC. As protein: CASSLDTSGYNEQFF.

This clonotype was seen more than once but under ten times. The chain combines TRBV11-2 with TRBJ2-7; D unresolved. V was shortened by 0 bases and J by 9 bases, with 9 bases between the two germline ends. Germline CDR1 reads SGHAT; CDR2 reads FQNNGV. This CDR3 spans 12 amino acids. The CDR3 DNA reads as TGTGCCAGCAGCTTAGATTACAGCATGCAGTACTTC. It translates to CASSLDYSMQYF. The whole variable domain, remainder taken from reference TRBV11-2 and TRBJ2-7, is EAGVAQSPRYKIIEKRQSVAFWCNPISGHATLYWYQQILGQGPKLLIQFQNNGVVDDSQLPKDRFSAERLKGVDSTLKIQPAKLEDSAVYLCASSLDYSMQYFGPGTRLTVT.